The following is a T cell receptor beta chain sequence with its context. Its antigen is unidentified. The germline gene is not matched at one end of the junction; a read error may be the cause. This record comes from a study of graft-versus-host responses after intestinal transplantation. Study-wide results and limits: Peak levels of circulating GvH clones tracked with early post-transplant HvG declines. Recipient marrow harbored GvH clones, some of which surfaced first in ileum or blood.

The starting material, graft tissue, was processed to release intraepithelial and lamina propria lymphocytes. CDR1 is KGHSY and CDR2 is FQNENV in the germline V gene. The CDR3 totals 13 residues. Assay: immunoSEQ multiplex PCR; the TCRdb copy retains only in-frame clones and omits some. The sample contains about 16,000 clones, approximately 83% of which appear only once. The J gene is TRBJ1-1, the V gene TRBV16, with D unclear. The source was ileum tissue, collected 580 to 600 days after intestinal transplantation. This clonotype was sampled from a human patient who received an intestinal transplant, so some T cells may come from the graft donor. DNA of the CDR3: TGTGCCTGCAGCCCCACTAGAAACACTGAAGCTTTCTTT. It is translated as CACSPTRNTEAFF.